The rows below give T cell receptor beta chains drawn from one sample of a study of metastatic and nonmetastatic thyroid tumors. MiXCR reprocessed the PCR reads for TCRdb. The sample has 50,000 or so clones, 22% seen once. The material sequenced was blood. These receptors all stem from a male donor with papillary thyroid cancer or a benign thyroid nodule (not recorded which). Some clones in this sample may be carry-over from other donors' samples. The conserved cysteine and the conserved F or W are not part of the CDR3 here. A D gene is named only where the DNA matches it firmly. Rows give clone size only sometimes, using once, few, many, or a class for an expanded clone.

TRBV6-1 | many | 14 | TRBD1 | ASSESTGSGNQPQH
TRBV24-1 | many | 10 | TRBD1 | ATSGQGHGYT
TRBV19 | many | 14 | TRBD2 | ASSIALAGGQNIQY
TRBV10-3 | many | 12 | TRBD2 | AISRTSDTGELF
TRBV7-9 | many | 13 | - | ASSDYSVSNYGYT
TRBV7-9 | many | 10 | - | ATDNSGETQY
TRBV6-9 | few | 11 | - | ASSYSGLGTKN
TRBV20-1 | many | 11 | - | SASRGVSYEQY
TRBV5-1 | many | 13 | - | ASSLGRGTNEKLF
TRBV19 | - | 10 | - | ASSISGLSYT
TRBV27 | many | 11 | - | ASSSQDNQPQH
TRBV2 | many | 11 | - | ASSINRDGEAF
TRBV5-1 | - | 12 | - | ASGSTRGSDTQY
TRBV7-2 | many | 10 | - | ASSLMRETQY
TRBV19 | many | 12 | - | ASSIDRQGYEQF
TRBV20-1 | many | 11 | - | SAIARATGELF
TRBV20-1 | - | 12 | - | IAPASVSSYEQY
TRBV27 | many | 12 | - | ASSGSWGTYEQY
TRBV5-1 | - | 13 | TRBD2 | ASAESSGAYNEQF
TRBV5-1 | few | 12 | TRBD2 | ASKLSGYTDTQY
TRBV20-1 | - | 13 | TRBD1 | SARTTGGDADTQY
TRBV6-1 | few | 13 | - | ASRVDMTNTGYLF
TRBV20-1 | many | 13 | TRBD2 | SAVTTSGGVYEQY
TRBV7-8 | - | 15 | TRBD2 | ASSLGGSAGGTDTQY
TRBV2 | many | 13 | - | ASRTGADSGNTIY
TRBV11-3 | many | 16 | - | AGSPQAKGGRFNSPLH
TRBV11-1 | many | 11 | - | ASSLKGYTEAF
TRBV28 | many | 14 | - | ASSPRGAGSSYEQY
TRBV20-1 | many | 14 | - | SASPGGHRVQETQY
TRBV11-2 | - | 16 | - | ASSLGPGQTSTKNIQY
TRBV28 | - | 14 | - | ASSIFRSGLDYGYT
TRBV12-3/TRBV12-4 | many | 11 | - | ASSLSGNSPLH
TRBV20-1 | - | 12 | - | SAIGREKPALQF